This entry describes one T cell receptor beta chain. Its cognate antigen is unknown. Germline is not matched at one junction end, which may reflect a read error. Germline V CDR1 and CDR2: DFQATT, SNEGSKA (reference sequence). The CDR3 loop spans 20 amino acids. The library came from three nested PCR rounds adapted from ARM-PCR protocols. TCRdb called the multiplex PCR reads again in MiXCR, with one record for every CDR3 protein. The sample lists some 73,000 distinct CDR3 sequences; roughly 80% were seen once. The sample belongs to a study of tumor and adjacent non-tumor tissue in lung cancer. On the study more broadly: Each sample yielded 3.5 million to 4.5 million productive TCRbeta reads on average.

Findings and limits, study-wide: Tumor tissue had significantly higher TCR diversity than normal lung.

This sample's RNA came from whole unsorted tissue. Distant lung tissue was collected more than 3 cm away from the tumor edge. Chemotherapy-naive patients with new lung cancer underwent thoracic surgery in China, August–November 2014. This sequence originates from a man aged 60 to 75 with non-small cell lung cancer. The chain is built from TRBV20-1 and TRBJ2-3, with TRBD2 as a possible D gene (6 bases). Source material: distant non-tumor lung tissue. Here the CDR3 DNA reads TGCAGTGTTAGAGTCAGTAGGGAACAGCGGGTAGGACTCCGCACAGATACGCAGTATTTT. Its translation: CSVRVSREQRVGLRTDTQYF.